Presented here are 7 T cell receptor beta chains from one specimen sequenced in a study of shared clonotypes between healthy human individuals. The assay was immunoSEQ multiplex PCR, and TCRdb's table has in-frame clones only and misses some. The sample comprises under 650,000 clones, about 96% of which are singletons, and 0.05% to 0.07% rests with the top ten. Source material: naive CD4+ T cells sorted from blood. Specified subset: CD45RA+ positively selected. The receptors shown here come from a woman younger than 45 in good health.

The chain joins TRBV6-5 to TRBJ2-1; the D gene is possibly TRBD2 (6 bases). The CDR3 totals 14 residues. Between the trimmed V and J ends, which lost 2 bases and 2 bases, there was a span of 7 bases. Per germline, CDR1 MNHEY and CDR2 SVGAGI. This CDR3 is CASSYGGAYNEQFF. In DNA, the CDR3 is TGTGCCAGCAGTTACGGCGGGGCCTACAATGAGCAGTTCTTC.

This CDR3 is CASREAGGPPEQFF. The CDR3 nucleotides are TGTGCCAGTAGGGAAGCGGGAGGGCCCCCTGAGCAGTTCTTC. The V gene is TRBV19, the J gene TRBJ2-1; 10 nucleotides align to TRBD2. The CDR3 consists of 14 residues. Germline CDR1 reads LNHDA; CDR2 reads SQIVND (reference sequence). Trimming removed 6 bases from V and 9 bases from J; junction bases left unmatched: 8.

The CDR3 nucleotides read TGCAGCGTTGAAGAGGGACTAGCGGGAGACGGCGAGCAGTACTTC. The encoded protein is CSVEEGLAGDGEQYF. This chain joins TRBV29-1 and TRBJ2-5, with 14 bases identical to TRBD2. Gene TRBJ2-7 matches the end of the DNA better, so the J call may be wrong. CDR3 length: 15 residues. Per the germline V gene, CDR1 is SQVTM and CDR2 is ANQGSEA.

The V gene is TRBV6-1, the J gene TRBJ2-3, with TRBD2 matching over 8 bases. There are 13 residues in the CDR3. J was trimmed by 4 bases and V by 10 bases; bases with no gene match: 7. Germline CDR1 and CDR2: MNHNS and SASEGT. The CDR3, as DNA: TGTGCCACCTCAGCGGGAGCGGCAGATACGCAGTATTTT. Its protein is CATSAGAADTQYF.

V gene TRBV18 combines with J gene TRBJ2-1; TRBD2 agrees at 11 bases. CDR1 and CDR2 from the germline V gene are KGHSH and LQKENI. V dropped 2 bases and J dropped 8; count of bases not matched to a gene: 2. This CDR3 region has 14 residues. Here the CDR3 reads CASSPELAGDEQFF. The CDR3 DNA is TGTGCCAGCTCACCAGAACTAGCGGGAGATGAGCAGTTCTTC.

This chain joins TRBV28 and TRBJ2-3, with D maybe TRBD2 (6 bases). Germline V gene sequence: CDR1 MDHEN, CDR2 SYDVKM. V lost 6 bases, J lost 2 bases, and 33 bases lay in between. The CDR3 has 21 amino acids. CDR3 protein: CASRALVSPPIVAVITDTQYF. The DNA of the CDR3 is TGTGCCAGCAGAGCTTTGGTATCCCCTCCCATTGTAGCGGTTATCACAGATACGCAGTATTTT.

This clone was recorded only once. V gene TRBV6-1 combines with J gene TRBJ2-7, with TRBD1 matching 7 bases. After removal of 4 bases from V and 4 bases from J, the junction contained 4 bases not matched to a gene. CDR3 length equals 13 residues. Per the germline V gene, CDR1 is MNHNS and CDR2 is SASEGT. CDR3 bases: TGTGCCAGCAGTGGACAGACAGGGTACGAGCAGTACTTC. Amino acid sequence: CASSGQTGYEQYF.